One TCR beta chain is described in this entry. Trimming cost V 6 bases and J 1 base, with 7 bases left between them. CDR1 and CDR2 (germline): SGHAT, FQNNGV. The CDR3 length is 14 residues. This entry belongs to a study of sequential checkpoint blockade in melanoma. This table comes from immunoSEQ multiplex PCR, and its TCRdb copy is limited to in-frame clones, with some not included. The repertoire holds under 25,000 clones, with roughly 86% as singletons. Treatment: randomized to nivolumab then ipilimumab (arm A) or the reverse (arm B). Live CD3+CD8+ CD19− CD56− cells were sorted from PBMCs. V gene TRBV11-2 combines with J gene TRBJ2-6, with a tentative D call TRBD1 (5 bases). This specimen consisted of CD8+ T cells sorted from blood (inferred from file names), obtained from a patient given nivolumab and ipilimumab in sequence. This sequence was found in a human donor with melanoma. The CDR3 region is CASRDSSGANVLTF. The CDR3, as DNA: TGTGCCAGCAGAGACAGTTCTGGGGCCAACGTCCTGACTTTC.